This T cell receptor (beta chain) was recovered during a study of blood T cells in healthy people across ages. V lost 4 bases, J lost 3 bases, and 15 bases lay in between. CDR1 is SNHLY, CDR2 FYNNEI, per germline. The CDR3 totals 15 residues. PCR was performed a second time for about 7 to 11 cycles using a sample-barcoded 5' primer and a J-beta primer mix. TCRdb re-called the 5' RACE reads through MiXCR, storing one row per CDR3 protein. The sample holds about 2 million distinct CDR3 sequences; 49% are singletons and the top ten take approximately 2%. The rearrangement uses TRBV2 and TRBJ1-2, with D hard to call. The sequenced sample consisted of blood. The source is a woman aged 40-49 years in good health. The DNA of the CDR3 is TGTGCCAGCAGTGGTCTTCGCGACGAGGACTATGGCTACACCTTC. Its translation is CASSGLRDEDYGYTF.